The 20 T cell receptor beta chains given below trace back to one sample, sequenced in a study of T cell repertoires in cytomegalovirus infection. TCRdb reanalysed the reads using MiXCR and keeps one entry per CDR3 protein. The sample has about 310,000 distinct CDR3 sequences, more than 20% seen once; the top ten hold roughly 15%. No antigens are known for them. The sample in question was cultured PBMCs, obtained from culture after CMV antigen stimulation. Every receptor here comes from a human donor in good health (CMV status not recorded). Some clones in this sample may be carry-over from other donors' samples.

The J gene is TRBJ2-2, the V gene TRBV19; D is uncertain. V was clipped by 3 bases and J by 1 base, with 6 bases between them. This CDR3 contains 14 residues. Germline loops: CDR1 LNHDA, CDR2 SQIVND (reference sequence). CDR3 residues: CASSMWGNTGELFF. DNA for the CDR3: TGTGCCAGTAGTATGTGGGGGAACACCGGGGAGCTGTTTTTT.

The chain recombines TRBV27 with TRBJ2-1; perhaps TRBD2 as D (6 bases). Germline lookup yields CDR1 MNHEY and CDR2 SMNVEV (reference sequence). V lost 2 bases and J 10 bases, leaving 15 bases between the germline ends. The CDR3 is made up of 14 amino acids. The CDR3 loop reads CASSLGLIQEEQFF. CDR3 DNA sequence: TGTGCCAGCAGTTTAGGACTAATACAAGAAGAGCAGTTCTTC.

CDR3 residues: CASSLVMNTGELFF. Here the CDR3 DNA reads TGTGCCAGCAGCCTCGTGATGAACACCGGGGAGCTGTTTTTT. The V gene is TRBV5-4, the J gene TRBJ2-2, with unresolved D. Germline CDR1 reads SGHNT; CDR2 reads YYREEE (reference sequence). CDR3 length: 14 amino acids. Trimming shortened V by 4 bases and J by 1 base, and 8 bases separated the two germline ends.

This clonotype occurred a few times. The chain carries TRBV27 and TRBJ2-3; D uncertain. The CDR3 is made up of 15 amino acids. The V and J ends lost 5 bases and 1 base respectively, with 13 bases between them. From germline, CDR1 is MNHEY and CDR2 SMNVEV (reference sequence). The CDR3 loop reads CASSRRTRRTDTQYF. CDR3 in DNA: TGTGCCAGCAGTAGGCGAACACGTCGCACAGATACGCAGTATTTT.

The J gene is TRBJ2-3, the V gene TRBV4-1; 11 bases line up with TRBD2. Germline CDR1 and CDR2: MGHRA and YSYEKL. This CDR3 has 16 residues. V lost 0 bases and J lost 8; bases outside the gene matches: 7. CDR3 protein: CASSQDLAGGLGTQYF. In nucleotides, the CDR3 is TGCGCCAGCAGCCAAGACCTAGCGGGAGGATTGGGTACGCAGTATTTT.

The sample holds many counts of this clonotype. The gene calls are TRBV7-8 and TRBJ2-3; D call uncertain. This CDR3 is built from 14 residues. Germline V CDR1 and CDR2: SGHVS, FQNEAQ. Trimming removed 1 base at V and 2 bases at J, with 7 bases between. Written as DNA, the CDR3 is TGTGCCAGCAGCTTAGAGACGACCACAGATACGCAGTATTTT. Residues: CASSLETTTDTQYF.

This CDR3 is CASSLRGFLGEAFF. As DNA, the CDR3 is TGTGCCAGCAGTTTGAGGGGGTTTCTTGGTGAAGCTTTCTTT. The chain is built from TRBV28 and TRBJ1-1, with a possible D match to TRBD1 (6 bases). This CDR3 is built from 14 residues. V shed 3 bases and J shed 7 bases, with 15 bases lying between them. Germline V CDR1 and CDR2: MDHEN, SYDVKM.

The chain couples TRBV20-1 to TRBJ2-7; 8 bases are shared with TRBD2. The CDR3 is 13 amino acids. V gave up 4 bases and J gave up 4 bases; unmatched junction bases: 6. Looked up from germline, CDR1 is DFQATT and CDR2 is SNEGSKA (reference sequence). The CDR3 reads CSAKAGGKYEQYF. In DNA, the CDR3 is TGCAGTGCTAAGGCGGGAGGTAAATACGAGCAGTACTTC.

This clonotype was recorded at least ten times. This rearrangement joins TRBV7-8 to TRBJ2-1, with 13 bases lining up with TRBD2. Germline CDR1 is SGHVS and CDR2 is FQNEAQ. J was trimmed by 7 bases and V by 4 bases; bases with no gene match: 10. The CDR3 consists of 17 residues. In DNA, the CDR3 is TGTGCCAGCAGCTCTTATCCTAGGACTAGCGGGAGAAATGAGCAGTTCTTC. This translates into CASSSYPRTSGRNEQFF.

This clonotype has at least ten counts. The chain combines TRBV11-3 with TRBJ2-7; 10 positions match TRBD2. The CDR3 is made up of 16 amino acids. Looked up from germline, CDR1 is SGHNT and CDR2 is YENEEA. Germline trimming cut 5 bases from V and 6 bases from J; bases unmatched to any gene: 13. CDR3 amino acids: CASSTAVSGRTSEQYF. The CDR3 DNA follows: TGTGCCAGCAGCACCGCGGTTAGCGGGAGGACGAGCGAGCAGTACTTC.

The CDR3 DNA is TGTGCCACCAGTGATTTGGATTCAGGGGGCCTACTCGGAGATACGCAGTATTTT. Protein sequence: CATSDLDSGGLLGDTQYF. The chain links TRBV24-1 to TRBJ2-3, with 8 bases that match TRBD1. Germline V CDR1 and CDR2: KGHDR, SFDVKD. This CDR3 spans 18 amino acids. V was pared by 0 bases and J by 5 bases, with 12 bases of the junction left unmatched.

The chain combines TRBV20-1 with TRBJ2-1, with D possibly being TRBD1 (5 bases). V was trimmed by 3 bases and J by 8 bases, leaving 14 bases between them. The CDR3 totals 13 residues. The germline CDR1 and CDR2 sequences are DFQATT and SNEGSKA (reference sequence). The CDR3, as DNA: TGCAGTGCTAGCCGCGGACACCCCGATGAGCAGTTCTTC. Encoded protein: CSASRGHPDEQFF.

CDR3 coding DNA: TGTGCCAGCAGCGCTTTGACAGGGGGCTACGAGCAGTACTTC. This gives the protein CASSALTGGYEQYF. J is TRBJ2-7 and V is TRBV5-4; 9 bases match TRBD1. CDR3 length: 14 residues. The trim removed 4 bases at V and 3 bases at J, leaving 5 bases unmatched. Germline lookup yields CDR1 SGHNT and CDR2 YYREEE (reference sequence). Full variable domain (remainder filled in from reference TRBV5-4 and TRBJ2-7): ETGVTQSPTHLIKTRGQQVTLRCSSQSGHNTVSWYQQALGQGPQFIFQYYREEENGRGNFPPRFSGLQFPNYSSELNVNALELDDSALYLCASSALTGGYEQYFGPGTRLTVT.

This clonotype is judged medium-sized (0.01 to 0.1%). This chain joins TRBV7-2 and TRBJ1-6; D is uncertain. CDR1 is SGHTA, CDR2 FQGNSA, per germline. Trimming removed 2 bases from V and 6 bases from J, with 11 bases in between. The length of the CDR3 is 15 residues. The CDR3 bases are TGTGCCAGCAGCTTATGGAGCAGGCGTAATTCACCCCTCCACTTT. It specifies CASSLWSRRNSPLHF.

This clonotype was seen a handful of times. The V and J genes are TRBV7-3 and TRBJ1-5, with D unclear. Germline CDR1 reads SGHTA; CDR2 reads FQGTGA. Trimming took off 9 bases at V and 9 bases at J, with 12 bases between the two ends. CDR3 length: 11 amino acids. CDR3: CASFFDGPQHF. As DNA, the CDR3 is TGTGCCAGTTTCTTTGATGGGCCCCAGCATTTT.

This clonotype has a count of ten or more. The chain has TRBV19 and TRBJ2-4; D may be TRBD2 (6 bases). The V gene lost 3 bases and the J gene lost 11 bases, with 17 bases spanning the gap. Germline V lookup: CDR1 LNHDA, CDR2 SQIVND (reference sequence). This CDR3 comprises 14 residues. The CDR3 coding sequence is TGTGCCAGTAGTATTGGAGGGAGCGGTAAGGTTCAGTACTTC. Translated: CASSIGGSGKVQYF.

This clonotype came up many times. The V and J genes are TRBV7-9 and TRBJ2-5; 15 nucleotides agree with TRBD2. The CDR3 spans 20 residues. The germline V gene encodes CDR1 SEHNR and CDR2 FQNEAQ (reference sequence). The V gene end was trimmed by 4 bases and the J gene end by 2 bases; junction bases not matched to a gene: 14. In DNA, the CDR3 is TGTGCCAGCAGCTGGATAGGACTAGCGGGAGGGTTGGGTCTTCAAGAGACCCAGTACTTC. Translated, it gives CASSWIGLAGGLGLQETQYF.

The rearrangement joins TRBV5-4 to TRBJ2-7; the match to TRBD2 covers 9 bases. The CDR3 extends over 16 amino acids. Germline values: CDR1 SGHNT, CDR2 YYREEE (reference sequence). V trimming: 10 bases; J trimming: 0 bases; junction bases outside the gene matches: 14. The chain's CDR3 is CAGNLTSGRTSYEQYF. The CDR3 DNA follows: TGTGCCGGAAACCTGACAAGCGGGAGGACCTCCTACGAGCAGTACTTC.

Only a few counts were recorded for this clonotype. The V gene is TRBV6-1, the J gene TRBJ2-1; D is unclear. The CDR3 is made up of 11 amino acids. Between the trimmed V and J ends, which lost 2 bases and 15 bases, there was a span of 11 bases. Germline V gene sequence: CDR1 MNHNS, CDR2 SASEGT. The DNA for the CDR3 is TGTGCCAGCAGTGAACAGGCCCGTGGGTTCTTC. Encoded protein: CASSEQARGFF.

The V call is TRBV6-1, the J call TRBJ2-7; the D is unclear. Trimming stripped 1 base from V and 2 bases from J, with 9 bases between. This CDR3 has 14 amino acids. The V gene's germline CDR1 is MNHNS and CDR2 SASEGT. For the CDR3, the DNA is TGTGCCAGCAGTGAAGACTTGTACCCCTACGAGCAGTACGTC. This codes for CASSEDLYPYEQYV.